Shown below are 23 T cell receptor beta chains from a single sample sequenced in a study of T cell responses to AZD1222 COVID-19 vaccine (dated by TCRdb to the early 2020s). The protocol used for the library was the immunoSEQ multiplex PCR assay. The source is immuneACCESS, and TCRdb retained only in-frame sequences with V and J called. Part of the clones is not carried over; for the studies checked, unresolved V genes explain less than half of this, and the remainder is unexplained. The sample table lists over 100,000 clones, roughly 84% of them with a count of one. The top ten clonotypes cover about 17% of the sample. Interpreted using the paper, the time point label stands for: baseline before first vaccination. The material was peripheral blood, obtained on day 0 of AZD1222 vaccination. The receptors derive from an adult in good health.

Note on this clone: One end of the junction does not line up with germline, which may come from a read error. The gene calls are TRBV6-1 and TRBJ2-7; perhaps TRBD2 as D (5 bases). CDR3 length: 13 residues. Per the germline V gene, CDR1 is MNHNS and CDR2 is SASEGT. CDR3 in amino acids: CASSEVGREGLNF. The DNA of the CDR3 is TGTGCCAGCAGTGAAGTCGGGCGAGAGGGCTTGAACTTC.

This chain links TRBV24-1 with TRBJ2-1, with a weak D call TRBD1 (5 bases). This CDR3 is built from 14 residues. The V end was cut by 0 bases, the J end by 6 bases, with 8 bases between. The V gene's germline CDR1 is KGHDR and CDR2 SFDVKD. CDR3 amino acids: CATSDLGRVNEQFF. CDR3 in DNA: TGTGCCACCAGTGATTTGGGCAGGGTCAATGAGCAGTTCTTC.

Ten or more counts support this clone. This CDR3 is CASSSRAANYGYTF. In DNA form, the CDR3 reads TGTGCCAGCAGTTCCAGGGCGGCTAACTATGGCTACACCTTC. The chain joins TRBV27 to TRBJ1-2; tentatively, D is TRBD1 (5 bases). V lost 4 bases and J 0 bases, leaving 9 bases between the germline ends. Germline V gene lookup returns CDR1 MNHEY and CDR2 SMNVEV (reference sequence). There are 14 residues in the CDR3.

This clone was counted only a few times. The chain has TRBV2 and TRBJ1-3; 7 nucleotides match TRBD1. In germline, CDR1 is SNHLY, CDR2 FYNNEI. V trimming: 7 bases; J trimming: 5 bases; junction bases outside the gene matches: 8. The CDR3 is made up of 14 amino acids. CDR3 bases: TGTGCCAGCACCAAAGACAGGGAACGAAACACCATATATTTT. Its protein is CASTKDRERNTIYF.

The rearrangement uses TRBV3-1 (or the pseudogene TRBV3-2) and TRBJ2-1; 10 bases match TRBD2. The CDR3 spans 15 residues. The ends lost 3 bases at V and 6 bases at J; junction bases unmatched: 5. Germline CDR1 and CDR2: LGHDT and YNNKEL (reference sequence). CDR3 nucleotide sequence: TGTGCCAGCAGCCAGCAGGTAGCGGGAGGCAATGAGCAGTTCTTC. It is translated as CASSQQVAGGNEQFF.

This chain uses TRBV18 with TRBJ2-3; D might be TRBD1 (6 bases). With 4 bases removed from V and 2 bases from J, the gap between germline ends came to 13 bases. Germline V gene lookup returns CDR1 KGHSH and CDR2 LQKENI. The CDR3 loop spans 15 amino acids. CDR3 DNA: TGTGCCAGCTCACAAAATACAGGGAACACAGATACGCAGTATTTT. Translating gives CASSQNTGNTDTQYF.

This rearrangement joins TRBV5-1 to TRBJ1-2; tentative D call: TRBD1 (6 bases). The CDR3 runs to 16 residues. V gave up 4 bases and J gave up 2 bases, with 18 bases separating them. From germline, CDR1 is SGHRS and CDR2 YFSETQ. The CDR3 bases are TGCGCCAGCAGCCTCACAGGGAGAAAGCCGAACTATGGCTACACCTTC. Translation: CASSLTGRKPNYGYTF.

The chain combines TRBV7-8 with TRBJ2-7, with a weak D call TRBD1 (6 bases). This CDR3 is 12 amino acids long. Trimming stripped 5 bases from V and 4 bases from J, with 9 bases between. CDR1 is SGHVS and CDR2 is FQNEAQ in the germline V gene. DNA of the CDR3: TGTGCCAGCAGCCAACAGGGTTACGAGCAGTACTTC. Protein sequence: CASSQQGYEQYF.

The chain employs TRBV11-3 and TRBJ1-2, with 11 bases matching TRBD1. This CDR3 has 16 residues. The junction had 7 bases not matched to a gene; V was cut back by 3 bases and J by 4 bases. Per the germline V gene, CDR1 is SGHNT and CDR2 is YENEEA. CDR3 residues: CASSFDAGQGGYGYTF. CDR3 bases: TGTGCCAGCAGCTTTGACGCGGGACAGGGGGGCTATGGCTACACCTTC.

In its sample, this clone was seen a few times. This rearrangement joins TRBV4-3 to TRBJ2-1, with 12 bases aligning to TRBD2. From germline, CDR1 is LGHNA and CDR2 YSLEER. The CDR3 length is 15 residues. Trimming at V came to 4 bases and at J to 10 bases, leaving 8 bases not matched to a gene. The CDR3 spells CASSPRTSGVLEQFF. CDR3 DNA sequence: TGCGCCAGCAGCCCAAGGACTAGCGGGGTTTTAGAGCAGTTCTTC.

The table lists this clone with a count of one. The V gene is TRBV7-2, the J gene TRBJ1-1, with a possible D match to TRBD1 (6 bases). V dropped 5 bases and J dropped 9 bases, with 19 bases sitting between them. Germline CDR1 SGHTA, CDR2 FQGNSA. The CDR3 is 14 amino acids. The CDR3 DNA reads TGTGCCAGCAGCGCCCCCGGACAGCATTCCCAAGCTTTCTTT. Its protein is CASSAPGQHSQAFF.

The chain uses TRBV14 and TRBJ2-2; no clear D. The CDR3 has 13 residues. Per germline, CDR1 SGHDN and CDR2 FVKESK. The V end was cut by 5 bases, the J end by 2 bases, with 6 bases between. DNA of the CDR3: TGTGCCAGCAGCGCCCCAAACACCGGGGAGCTGTTTTTT. It is translated as CASSAPNTGELFF.

This rearrangement joins TRBV11-2 to TRBJ2-3; maybe TRBD2 (5 bases). The V end lost 4 bases, the J end lost 2 bases, and 22 bases lay between the germline ends. Germline CDR1 SGHAT, CDR2 FQNNGV. CDR3 length: 18 amino acids. DNA for the CDR3: TGTGCCAGCAGCTCCCGCGCTCAGCCGGGAAAATACACAGATACGCAGTATTTT. Encoded protein: CASSSRAQPGKYTDTQYF. Combining the CDR3 with reference TRBV11-2 and TRBJ2-3 gives the whole variable domain EAGVAQSPRYKIIEKRQSVAFWCNPISGHATLYWYQQILGQGPKLLIQFQNNGVVDDSQLPKDRFSAERLKGVDSTLKIQPAKLEDSAVYLCASSSRAQPGKYTDTQYFGPGTRLTVL.

This clone was seen only once. The chain employs TRBV6-1 and TRBJ1-2; the D is unclear. The germline gives CDR1 MNHNS, CDR2 SASEGT. This CDR3 spans 13 amino acids. Trimming took off 1 base at V and 6 bases at J, with 9 bases between the two ends. This chain's CDR3 is CASSEGPWDGYTF. DNA for the CDR3: TGTGCCAGCAGTGAAGGACCGTGGGATGGCTACACCTTC.

The CDR3 DNA reads TGTGCCAGCACCCTAATCCAGGGGTTCGGGACTGAAGCTTTCTTT. Translating gives CASTLIQGFGTEAFF. The rearrangement links TRBV28 to TRBJ1-1; a weak D match, TRBD1 (6 bases). The CDR3 contains 15 residues. Germline V gene sequence: CDR1 MDHEN, CDR2 SYDVKM. V was trimmed by 7 bases and J by 5 bases, leaving 20 bases between them.

The CDR3 sequence is CASFQERQYNEQFF. DNA of the CDR3: TGTGCCAGCTTTCAAGAGAGGCAGTACAATGAGCAGTTCTTC. The V gene is TRBV18, the J gene TRBJ2-1, with D hard to call. CDR1 and CDR2 from the germline V gene are KGHSH and LQKENI. This CDR3 has 14 amino acids. V shed 7 bases and J shed 4 bases, with 14 bases lying between them.

This chain links TRBV19 with TRBJ1-1; 8 nucleotides agree with TRBD1. V lost 5 bases, J lost 4 bases, and 6 bases stayed unmatched. The CDR3 is made up of 14 amino acids. The germline gives CDR1 LNHDA, CDR2 SQIVND (reference sequence). CDR3 in DNA: TGTGCCAGTAGTGTTACAGGGGGAGGCACTGAAGCTTTCTTT. Translating it yields CASSVTGGGTEAFF.

The chain employs TRBV18 and TRBJ1-1, with 8 bases that match TRBD1. CDR3 length: 14 residues. Unmatched junction bases numbered 5, after V lost 3 bases and J lost 5 bases. The germline V gene encodes CDR1 KGHSH and CDR2 LQKENI. The CDR3 coding sequence is TGTGCCAGCTCACCCGGACAGGGTGGGACTGAAGCTTTCTTT. The encoded protein is CASSPGQGGTEAFF.

This chain uses TRBV4-1 with TRBJ1-3; D gene ambiguous. Per the germline V gene, CDR1 is MGHRA and CDR2 is YSYEKL. Trimming pared 3 bases from V and 0 bases from J, leaving 6 bases between. The CDR3 is 14 amino acids. This CDR3 is CASSHGTSGNTIYF. In DNA form, the CDR3 reads TGCGCCAGCAGCCATGGAACCTCTGGAAACACCATATATTTT.

The chain combines TRBV28 with TRBJ1-4, with TRBD1 matching over 9 bases. This CDR3 comprises 15 residues. Germline assignment: CDR1 MDHEN and CDR2 SYDVKM. The junction had 8 bases not matched to a gene; V was cut back by 6 bases and J by 6 bases. CDR3 protein: CASSSGQGRYEKLFF. The DNA of the CDR3 is TGTGCCAGCAGCTCAGGACAGGGGCGCTATGAAAAACTGTTTTTT.

The CDR3 DNA sequence: TGTGCCAGCAGACCCGGACGCTTTTATGGCTACACCTTC. The encoded protein is CASRPGRFYGYTF. The chain couples TRBV6-5 to TRBJ1-2; D unresolved. Trimming cost V 6 bases and J 5 bases, with 13 bases left between them. This CDR3 region has 13 residues. Germline V gene lookup returns CDR1 MNHEY and CDR2 SVGAGI.

V is TRBV9 and J is TRBJ2-7; 7 nucleotides line up with TRBD1. Trimming at V came to 0 bases and at J to 6 bases, leaving 3 bases not matched to a gene. The CDR3 extends over 13 amino acids. Germline V gene sequence: CDR1 SGDLS, CDR2 YYNGEE. The CDR3 is CASSVAGGPEQYF. The CDR3 nucleotides are TGTGCCAGCAGCGTAGCAGGGGGTCCCGAGCAGTACTTC.

The rearrangement links TRBV10-3 to TRBJ2-5; 7 bases line up with TRBD1. The CDR3 length is 15 residues. V shed 0 bases and J 2 bases; nucleotides not matched to a gene: 3. Germline V gene sequence: CDR1 ENHRY, CDR2 SYGVKD. The CDR3 region is CAISESRDSQETQYF. DNA of the CDR3: TGTGCCATCAGTGAGTCGAGGGACAGTCAAGAGACCCAGTACTTC.